Each of the 24 T cell receptor beta chains below was sequenced from the same sample in a study of siplizumab effects on memory and regulatory T cells. Some clones are missing from TCRdb's copy, which holds only in-frame ones; the method was immunoSEQ multiplex PCR. Of about 100,000 clones listed, over 90% are singletons. The material sequenced was non-Treg CD4+ T cells sorted from blood. These receptors came from a human donor in good health.

The V call is TRBV6-5, the J call TRBJ2-2, with TRBD1 matching over 9 bases. Germline loops: CDR1 MNHEY, CDR2 SVGAGI. The CDR3 is made up of 14 amino acids. V dropped 6 bases and J dropped 6; count of bases not matched to a gene: 5. The CDR3 spells CASRGGQGPGELFF. For the CDR3, the DNA is TGTGCCAGCAGGGGAGGACAGGGGCCCGGGGAGCTGTTTTTT.

The chain links TRBV9 to TRBJ1-2; D remains ambiguous. This CDR3 has 15 residues. The V gene lost 2 bases and the J gene lost 2 bases, with 13 bases spanning the gap. Germline CDR1 SGDLS, CDR2 YYNGEE. Here the CDR3 reads CASSVLETRNYGYTF. The CDR3 nucleotides are TGTGCCAGCAGCGTCTTGGAGACCCGGAACTATGGCTACACCTTC.

The chain carries TRBV14 and TRBJ2-7; 9 nucleotides match TRBD1. Germline V gene lookup returns CDR1 SGHDN and CDR2 FVKESK. V shed 5 bases, J shed 3 bases, and the junction held 8 bases outside the gene matches. This CDR3 is 15 amino acids long. CDR3 sequence: CASSSVGTGHYEQYF. For the CDR3, the DNA is TGTGCCAGCAGCTCCGTCGGGACAGGGCACTACGAGCAGTACTTC. The full variable domain, rest sourced from reference TRBV14 and TRBJ2-7, is EAGVTQFPSHSVIEKGQTVTLRCDPISGHDNLYWYRRVMGKEIKFLLHFVKESKQDESGMPNNRFLAERTGGTYSTLKVQPAELEDSGVYFCASSSVGTGHYEQYFGPGTRLTVT.

This clone was detected once. This chain links TRBV28 with TRBJ2-5; D remains ambiguous. The CDR3 is made up of 16 amino acids. CDR1 and CDR2 from the germline V gene are MDHEN and SYDVKM. V was cut by 3 bases and J by 4 bases, with 18 bases left in between. CDR3 sequence: CASSFPWTPEGETQYF. The CDR3 DNA reads TGTGCCAGCAGTTTCCCCTGGACCCCCGAAGGAGAGACCCAGTACTTC.

The rearrangement joins TRBV4-2 to TRBJ2-7; TRBD2 matches 10 bases. There are 18 residues in the CDR3. Germline-derived CDR1 and CDR2 are LGHNA and YNFKEQ. V shed 0 bases and J 0 bases; nucleotides not matched to a gene: 8. CDR3 DNA sequence: TGTGCCAGCAGCCAAGAGTGGACTAGCGGAGATTCCTCCTACGAGCAGTACTTC. It translates to CASSQEWTSGDSSYEQYF.

The V gene is TRBV30, the J gene TRBJ2-2; unclear D gene. The CDR3 contains 13 residues. In germline, CDR1 is GTSNPN, CDR2 SVGIG (reference sequence). V was clipped by 0 bases and J by 5 bases, with 7 bases between them. CDR3 nucleotides: TGTGCCTGGAGTGTACGTCGGACCGGGGAGCTGTTTTTT. This codes for CAWSVRRTGELFF.

CDR3 in amino acids: CASTHREGGETQYF. DNA for the CDR3: TGTGCCAGCACCCATAGGGAGGGAGGGGAGACCCAGTACTTC. The chain couples TRBV7-9 to TRBJ2-5, with TRBD2 matching over 7 bases. The CDR3 loop spans 14 amino acids. The V gene's germline CDR1 is SEHNR and CDR2 FQNEAQ (reference sequence). V lost 7 bases, J lost 5 bases, and 10 bases stayed unmatched.

The rearrangement links TRBV5-1 to TRBJ2-7; 14 nucleotides match TRBD2. The CDR3 extends over 16 amino acids. The V gene end was trimmed by 4 bases and the J gene end by 0 bases; junction bases not matched to a gene: 3. CDR1 and CDR2 from the germline V gene are SGHRS and YFSETQ. The CDR3 DNA sequence: TGCGCCAGCAGCAAGGGACTAGCGGGGGTCTCCTACGAGCAGTACTTC. This codes for CASSKGLAGVSYEQYF.

The chain employs TRBV18 and TRBJ2-2; D possibly matches TRBD1 or TRBD2 (5 bases each). This CDR3 spans 17 amino acids. With 10 bases removed from V and 0 bases from J, the gap between germline ends came to 21 bases. Per germline, CDR1 KGHSH and CDR2 LQKENI. The CDR3 coding sequence is TGTGCCAACGGGAATCGACAGCCCGACGCGAACACCGGGGAGCTGTTTTTT. Its translation is CANGNRQPDANTGELFF.

The chain joins TRBV30 to TRBJ1-2, with 10 bases fitting TRBD1. CDR1 GTSNPN and CDR2 SVGIG come from the germline V gene (reference sequence). The CDR3 contains 15 residues. After removal of 8 bases from V and 8 bases from J, the junction contained 17 bases not matched to a gene. The CDR3 DNA reads TGTGCCCGGGCGGGACAGGGGCTTTCGAGTTCCGGCTACACCTTC. Translating gives CARAGQGLSSSGYTF.

V usage is TRBV9 and J usage is TRBJ2-1, with D perhaps matching TRBD2 (5 bases). This CDR3 contains 14 residues. With 0 bases removed from V and 8 bases from J, the gap between germline ends came to 12 bases. CDR1 is SGDLS, CDR2 YYNGEE, per germline. The CDR3: CASSVEVGVYEQFF. CDR3 DNA sequence: TGTGCCAGCAGCGTAGAGGTGGGAGTATATGAGCAGTTCTTC.

This clone was seen only once. V gene TRBV7-9 combines with J gene TRBJ2-3; D is perhaps TRBD2 (5 bases). Trimming cost V 4 bases and J 2 bases, with 10 bases left between them. The germline V gene encodes CDR1 SEHNR and CDR2 FQNEAQ (reference sequence). The CDR3 spans 14 residues. CDR3: CASSSTAVTDTQYF. The CDR3 DNA is TGTGCCAGCAGCTCAACAGCGGTCACAGATACGCAGTATTTT.

The V call is TRBV27, the J call TRBJ2-5, with D tentatively TRBD1 or TRBD2 (6 bases each). The V gene's germline CDR1 is MNHEY and CDR2 SMNVEV (reference sequence). Between the trimmed V and J ends, which lost 3 bases and 4 bases, there was a span of 12 bases. The CDR3 sequence is 14 residues long. CDR3 sequence: CASSFRGRVETQYF. The CDR3 DNA reads TGTGCCAGCAGTTTCCGGGGGCGCGTAGAGACCCAGTACTTC.

This chain joins TRBV5-8 and TRBJ2-1; D perhaps matches TRBD1 (6 bases). The CDR3 sequence is 13 residues long. Germline V lookup: CDR1 SGHTS, CDR2 YDEGEE. Trimming cost V 3 bases and J 13 bases, with 17 bases left between them. CDR3 sequence reads: CASSSTGIRDQFF. The CDR3 nucleotides are TGTGCCAGCAGCTCAACAGGGATTCGTGACCAGTTCTTC.

The chain carries TRBV7-9 and TRBJ1-4; no clear D gene. The ends were cut back, 2 bases at V and 4 bases at J, with 8 bases in the middle. This CDR3 spans 14 amino acids. In germline, CDR1 is SEHNR, CDR2 FQNEAQ (reference sequence). The CDR3, as DNA: TGTGCCAGCAGCTTAACTGGTTATAATGAAAAACTGTTTTTT. It specifies CASSLTGYNEKLFF.

The chain has TRBV14 and TRBJ2-1; TRBD2 matches 10 bases. The CDR3 runs 19 residues. V was clipped by 0 bases and J by 4 bases; unmatched bases: 12. The germline V gene encodes CDR1 SGHDN and CDR2 FVKESK. The CDR3 here is CASSQDLRTSGRNYNEQFF. As DNA, the CDR3 is TGTGCCAGCAGCCAAGATCTTCGGACTAGCGGAAGAAATTACAATGAGCAGTTCTTC.

This clone was counted once. The J gene is TRBJ1-1, the V gene TRBV5-4; D is unclear. Germline V CDR1 and CDR2: SGHNT, YYREEE (reference sequence). V was cut by 1 base and J by 1 base, with 11 bases left in between. The CDR3 is 15 amino acids. DNA of the CDR3: TGTGCCAGCAGCTTGTCTCTACCTGAGAACACTGAAGCTTTCTTT. Protein: CASSLSLPENTEAFF.

This chain links TRBV6-5 with TRBJ1-1; no firm D call. Trimming took 7 bases from V and 5 from J, leaving 14 bases between them. The CDR3 runs 13 residues. CDR1 and CDR2 (germline): MNHEY, SVGAGI. The CDR3, as DNA: TGTGCCAGCATCCCTCACGCTGGAACTGAAGCTTTCTTT. It yields the protein CASIPHAGTEAFF.

CDR3 sequence: CASSLTLGNTEAFF. CDR3 nucleotides: TGTGCCAGCAGCTTAACGCTGGGGAACACTGAAGCTTTCTTT. The J gene is TRBJ1-1, the V gene TRBV11-2, with D hard to call. Per germline, CDR1 SGHAT and CDR2 FQNNGV. The CDR3 extends over 14 amino acids. With 2 bases removed from V and 1 base from J, the gap between germline ends came to 8 bases.

V usage is TRBV30 and J usage is TRBJ1-3, with D hard to call. The CDR3 consists of 11 residues. Germline lookup yields CDR1 GTSNPN and CDR2 SVGIG (reference sequence). V was pared by 5 bases and J by 4 bases, with 6 bases between. The DNA of the CDR3 is TGTGCCTGGTCTTTGGGAAACACCATATATTTT. Its translation is CAWSLGNTIYF.

J is TRBJ2-1 and V is TRBV5-1; D gene uncertain. Germline CDR1 and CDR2: SGHRS and YFSETQ. The V end was cut by 4 bases, the J end by 0 bases, with 11 bases between. This CDR3 comprises 15 residues. CDR3 in amino acids: CASSITQSSYNEQFF. The CDR3 DNA follows: TGCGCCAGCAGCATAACACAGAGCTCCTACAATGAGCAGTTCTTC.

This clone has just one count. The chain carries TRBV27 and TRBJ2-5; 10 bases agree with TRBD2. CDR1 MNHEY and CDR2 SMNVEV come from the germline V gene (reference sequence). This CDR3 spans 17 amino acids. J was trimmed by 0 bases and V by 5 bases; bases with no gene match: 9. CDR3 nucleotide sequence: TGTGCCAGCAGTCCCCGGAAGCGGGAGGGAAACCAAGAGACCCAGTACTTC. Protein product: CASSPRKREGNQETQYF.

This chain uses TRBV18 with TRBJ1-1; D unclear. Trimming shortened V by 2 bases and J by 7 bases, and 11 bases separated the two germline ends. CDR3 length: 13 residues. Germline V gene sequence: CDR1 KGHSH, CDR2 LQKENI. CDR3 region: CASSPGPKLEAFF. CDR3 in DNA: TGTGCCAGCTCACCAGGGCCGAAACTTGAAGCTTTCTTT. The full variable domain, completed using reference TRBV18 and TRBJ1-1, is NAGVMQNPRHLVRRRGQEARLRCSPMKGHSHVYWYRQLPEEGLKFMVYLQKENIIDESGMPKERFSAEFPKEGPSILRIQQVVRGDSAAYFCASSPGPKLEAFFGQGTRLTVV.

V gene TRBV6-5 combines with J gene TRBJ1-2; the D is unclear. This CDR3 has 14 residues. Trimming stripped 5 bases from V and 4 bases from J, with 14 bases between. Germline V gene data show CDR1 as MNHEY and CDR2 as SVGAGI. The CDR3 DNA reads TGTGCCAGCAGTGAAGGTCCGATGGCCTATGGCTACACCTTC. The encoded protein is CASSEGPMAYGYTF.